A selection of T cell receptor beta chains follows, all from one sample in a study of human T cells and chemical hapten exposure. TCRdb redid the calling of the RACE reads with MiXCR, one entry per CDR3 protein. Of tens of thousands of distinct CDR3 sequences listed, around 6.8% are singletons. This specimen was whole blood, taken in connection with sensitization to the hapten diphenylcyclopropenone (DPC). The receptors here all came from a woman aged 25 to 39 with alopecia areata. Some clones in this sample may be carry-over from other donors' samples. The CDR3 runs from the conserved cysteine through the conserved F or W. D genes are given only for firm matches. Size values are once, few and many counts, or a class for expanded clones, and some rows have none.

CDR3 length	J gene	V gene	clone size	D gene	CDR3 DNA	CDR3 protein
17	TRBJ2-5	TRBV7-6	many	TRBD2	TGTGCCAGCAGCTTAGGTCTGGCTAGCGGGGGGCAAGAGACCCAGTACTTC	CASSLGLASGGQETQYF
15	TRBJ2-7	TRBV4-3	many	TRBD2	TGCGCCAGCAGCCGCGCCGTAGCGGGGGCGGGGGAGCAGTACTTC	CASSRAVAGAGEQYF
15	TRBJ2-7	TRBV7-2	many	TRBD2	TGTGCCAGCAGCTTTGATCTAGCGGGGAACTACGAGCAGTACTTC	CASSFDLAGNYEQYF
15	TRBJ2-1	TRBV6-4	-	-	TGTGCCAGCAGTGACTCTATGGGGATAATCGATGAGCAGTTCTTC	CASSDSMGIIDEQFF
15	TRBJ1-4	TRBV18	-	TRBD1	TGTGCCAGCTCTCAAAACAGGGGCTTGAATGAAAAACTGTTTTTT	CASSQNRGLNEKLFF
16	TRBJ1-5	TRBV6-5	few	-	TGTGCCAGCAGTTACTCGTGGGGTGGGGGCAATCAGCCCCAGCATTTT	CASSYSWGGGNQPQHF
15	TRBJ2-1	TRBV5-1	-	-	TGCGCCAGCGCAGGGGAGGTGGCCGTTCGGAATGAGCAGTTCTTC	CASAGEVAVRNEQFF
16	TRBJ2-1	TRBV25-1	few	-	TGTGCCAGCAGTGGCCCCGGGACTCTCCCCTACAATGAGCAGTTCTTC	CASSGPGTLPYNEQFF
16	TRBJ2-2	TRBV7-2	many	-	TGTGCCAGCAGCTTAGTTGGGGGACGGGACACCGGGGAGCTGTTTTTT	CASSLVGGRDTGELFF
14	TRBJ1-4	TRBV3-1	few	-	TGTGCCAGCAGCCAAGGAAGGGGGGACGAAAAACTGTTTTTT	CASSQGRGDEKLFF
14	TRBJ2-5	TRBV6-2/TRBV6-3	many	-	TGTGCCAGCAGGGGACCTAATCCACCTTCATTCCAGTACTTC	CASRGPNPPSFQYF
11	TRBJ2-7	TRBV12-3/TRBV12-4	many	-	TGTGCCAGCAGTCACACCTACGAGCAGTACTTC	CASSHTYEQYF
14	TRBJ1-6	TRBV6-6	few	-	TGTGCCAGCACCCCAATCGGGGGCGGGTCACCCCTCCACTTT	CASTPIGGGSPLHF
14	TRBJ1-3	TRBV4-2	few	-	TGTGCCAGCAGCCAAGATGAACCCCCAAACACCATATATTTT	CASSQDEPPNTIYF
13	TRBJ1-5	TRBV19	few	-	TGTGCCAGTAGTACCTGGGGGCCTCAGCCCCAGCATTTT	CASSTWGPQPQHF
15	TRBJ1-1	TRBV18	few	-	TGTGCCAGCTCACCCACCGAGAGGGTGGGGGCTGAAGCTTTCTTT	CASSPTERVGAEAFF
14	TRBJ2-4	TRBV2	many	-	TGTGCCAGCAGTACCCAGGCGGCCAAAAACATTCAGTACTTC	CASSTQAAKNIQYF
15	TRBJ1-3	TRBV6-6	few	-	TGTGCCACCGAGGACTTCCCGAGCTCTGGAAACACCATATATTTT	CATEDFPSSGNTIYF
14	TRBJ2-7	TRBV12-3/TRBV12-4	many	-	TGTGCCAGCAGTCGCCTGACAGGATCCTACGAGCAGTACTTC	CASSRLTGSYEQYF
14	TRBJ2-5	TRBV6-2/TRBV6-3	few	-	TGTGCCAGCAGTTCCCACGGCCACCAAGAGACCCAGTACTTC	CASSSHGHQETQYF
16	TRBJ2-3	TRBV11-2	many	TRBD2	TGTGCCAGCAGCTTAGCCACTAGCGGGGGCACAGATACGCAGTATTTT	CASSLATSGGTDTQYF
15	TRBJ1-3	TRBV9	few	-	TGTGCCAGCAGCGTTTCTCGGGACCTCGGAAACACCATATATTTT	CASSVSRDLGNTIYF
14	TRBJ1-1	TRBV27	many	-	TGTGCCAGCAGTTTGCGGGGGCTGAACACTGAAGCTTTCTTT	CASSLRGLNTEAFF
14	TRBJ2-3	TRBV2	-	-	TGTGCCAGCAGTCCTCAGGGTACCACAGATACGCAGTATTTT	CASSPQGTTDTQYF
13	TRBJ2-7	TRBV29-1	many	-	TGCAGCGTTGGGACAGGAGGGTCCTACGAGCAGTACTTC	CSVGTGGSYEQYF
14	TRBJ1-2	TRBV2	few	TRBD1	TGTGCCAGCAGTGAAACTGATACAGGGGTTGGCTACACCTTC	CASSETDTGVGYTF
14	TRBJ1-2	TRBV6-5	-	-	TGTGCCAGCAGTTACTCGACCGGAATCTATGGCTACACCTTC	CASSYSTGIYGYTF
13	TRBJ2-2	TRBV20-1	many	-	TGTGGGGGGCGGAAGGTTAACACCGGGGAGCTGTTTTTT	CGGRKVNTGELFF
15	TRBJ2-2	TRBV13	many	TRBD1	TGTGCCAGCACCCACCGGGACAGGGTCACCGGGGAGCTGTTTTTT	CASTHRDRVTGELFF
15	TRBJ2-7	TRBV12-3/TRBV12-4	many	-	TGTGCCAGCAGTTTGGGCCTGCGGGGAACCTACGAGCAGTACTTC	CASSLGLRGTYEQYF